This is a list of T cell receptor beta chains from one sample in a study of T cells in Graves' hyperthyroidism and ophthalmopathy. One entry per CDR3 protein results from TCRdb running MiXCR on the multiplex PCR reads. The table lists 250,000 to 400,000 distinct CDR3 sequences, approximately 13% of them singletons. Input material: blood. The receptors shown here come from a woman in her forties with Graves' ophthalmopathy. CDR3s include the opening cysteine and the closing phenylalanine or tryptophan. The D gene is left open where the match is weak. The size field is filled for only some rows; it gives once, few, many or a size class.

clone size | J gene | V gene | D gene | CDR3 protein | CDR3 DNA
many | TRBJ2-7 | TRBV27 | TRBD2 | CASSAGVVYEQYF | TGTGCCAGCTCAGCGGGGGTCGTCTACGAGCAGTACTTC
few | TRBJ2-7 | TRBV11-2 | TRBD2 | CASSYTSGGYEQYF | TGTGCCAGCAGCTACACTAGCGGGGGCTACGAGCAGTACTTC
many | TRBJ1-6 | TRBV19 | - | CASSIGTTGAGSPLHF | TGTGCCAGTAGTATAGGTACGACAGGAGCGGGTTCACCCCTCCACTTT
many | TRBJ1-1 | TRBV7-9 | - | CASSSLQGTEAFF | TGTGCCAGCAGCTCGTTGCAGGGCACTGAAGCTTTCTTT
few | TRBJ2-7 | TRBV15 | TRBD2 | CATSRAAGPTEQYF | TGTGCCACCAGCAGAGCAGCGGGACCGACCGAGCAGTACTTC
many | TRBJ2-2 | TRBV7-9 | - | CASSLMNTGELFF | TGTGCCAGCAGCTTGATGAACACCGGGGAGCTGTTTTTT
many | TRBJ2-7 | TRBV11-2 | TRBD2 | CASSLDRASGVYEQYF | TGTGCCAGCAGCTTAGATCGAGCTAGCGGGGTTTACGAGCAGTACTTC
many | TRBJ1-2 | TRBV24-1 | TRBD1 | CATSLTGGDGYTF | TGTGCCACCAGCCTAACAGGGGGCGATGGCTACACCTTC
many | TRBJ2-1 | TRBV7-2 | TRBD2 | CASSLVTGGPYNEQFF | TGTGCCAGCAGCTTGGTCACGGGGGGACCTTACAATGAGCAGTTCTTC
few | TRBJ2-5 | TRBV3-1 | TRBD2 | CASTTGLGAQYF | TGTGCCAGCACCACTGGACTAGGAGCCCAGTACTTC
many | TRBJ1-5 | TRBV28 | - | CASSLQWAQHF | TGTGCCAGCAGTCTCCAATGGGCCCAGCATTTT
many | TRBJ1-4 | TRBV29-1 | - | CSVEKGIGEKLFF | TGCAGCGTTGAAAAGGGGATAGGCGAAAAACTGTTTTTT
many | TRBJ2-5 | TRBV11-2 | - | CASSRVSTRQETQYF | TGTGCCAGCAGCCGGGTATCCACCCGGCAAGAGACCCAGTACTTC
- | TRBJ1-6 | TRBV19 | - | CASSILPGFSPLHF | TGTGCCAGTAGTATATTGCCAGGGTTTTCACCCCTCCACTTT
many | TRBJ2-5 | TRBV28 | - | CASSSPSETQYF | TGTGCCAGCAGTTCCCCCTCAGAGACCCAGTACTTC
many | TRBJ2-7 | TRBV2 | - | CASSERGRWSEQYF | TGTGCCAGCAGTGAAAGGGGTCGGTGGAGCGAGCAGTACTTC
many | TRBJ2-3 | TRBV20-1 | TRBD2 | CSARGTSGGAADTQYF | TGCAGTGCTAGAGGGACTAGCGGGGGGGCAGCAGATACGCAGTATTTT
- | TRBJ2-7 | TRBV14 | - | CASSPETGRKTYEQYF | TGTGCCAGCAGCCCGGAAACAGGGCGAAAGACCTACGAGCAGTACTTC